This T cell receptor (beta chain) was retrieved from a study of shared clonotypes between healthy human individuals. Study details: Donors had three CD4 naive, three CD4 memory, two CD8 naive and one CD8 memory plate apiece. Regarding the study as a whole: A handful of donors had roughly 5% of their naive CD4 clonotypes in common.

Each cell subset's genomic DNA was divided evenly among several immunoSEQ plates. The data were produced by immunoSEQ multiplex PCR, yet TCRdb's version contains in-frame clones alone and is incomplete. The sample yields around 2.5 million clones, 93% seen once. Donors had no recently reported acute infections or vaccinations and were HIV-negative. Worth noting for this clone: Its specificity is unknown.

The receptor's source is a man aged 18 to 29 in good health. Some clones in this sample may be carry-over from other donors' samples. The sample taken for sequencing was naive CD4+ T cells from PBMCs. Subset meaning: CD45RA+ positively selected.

The CDR3, as DNA: TGCGCCAGCCGTGACGCGGCGGGAGGTTACAATGAGCAGTTCTTC. It codes for CASRDAAGGYNEQFF. The genes are TRBV5-1 and TRBJ2-1; TRBD2 matches 8 bases. V shed 7 bases and J 4 bases; nucleotides not matched to a gene: 10. Germline CDR1 reads SGHRS; CDR2 reads YFSETQ. The CDR3 loop spans 15 amino acids.